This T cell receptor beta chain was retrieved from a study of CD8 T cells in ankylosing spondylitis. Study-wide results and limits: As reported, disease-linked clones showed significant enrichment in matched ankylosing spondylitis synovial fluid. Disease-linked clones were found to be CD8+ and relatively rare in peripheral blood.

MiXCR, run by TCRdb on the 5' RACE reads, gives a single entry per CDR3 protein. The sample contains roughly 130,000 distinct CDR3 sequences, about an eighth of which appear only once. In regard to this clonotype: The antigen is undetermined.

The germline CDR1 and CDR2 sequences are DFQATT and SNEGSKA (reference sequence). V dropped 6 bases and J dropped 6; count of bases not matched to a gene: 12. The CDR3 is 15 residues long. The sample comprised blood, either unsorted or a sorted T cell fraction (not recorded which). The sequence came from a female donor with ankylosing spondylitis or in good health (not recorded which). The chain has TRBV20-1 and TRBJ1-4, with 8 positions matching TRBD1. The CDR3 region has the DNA TGCAGTGCCCCTAAGACAGGGGCTGTAGATGAAAAACTGTTTTTT. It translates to CSAPKTGAVDEKLFF.